Listed below are T cell receptor beta chains from one sample, sequenced in a study of shared clonotypes between healthy human individuals. Produced via immunoSEQ multiplex PCR; TCRdb's table is partial and in-frame only. The data hold over 850,000 clones, with roughly 74% observed a single time. The material sequenced was memory CD4+ T cells from PBMCs. All receptors come from a man in his late teens or twenties in good health. Some clones in this sample may be carry-over from other donors' samples. CDR3s include the opening cysteine and the closing phenylalanine or tryptophan. A D gene is named only where the DNA matches it firmly. Where a row states a size, it is once, few, many or the class of an expanded clone; other rows omit it.

TRBV6-6	-	TRBJ1-1	-	TGTGCCAGCAGTTACCGGGAGGGAAACACTGAAGCTTTCTTT	CASSYREGNTEAFF
TRBV4-3	TRBD1	TRBJ1-4	-	TGCGCCAGCAGCCAACGCCTCAGGGGGGATGAAAAACTGTTTTTT	CASSQRLRGDEKLFF
TRBV5-4	-	TRBJ2-5	-	TGTGCCAGCAGCTTTCGATCCGAGGAGACCCAGTACTTC	CASSFRSEETQYF
TRBV5-1	TRBD1	TRBJ2-7	-	TGCGCCAGCAGCCTTCGGGACAGACACTACGAGCAGTACTTC	CASSLRDRHYEQYF
TRBV6-5	TRBD2	TRBJ2-3	once	TGTGCCAGCAGTTGGAGTAGCGGGAGTACCACAGATACGCAGTATTTT	CASSWSSGSTTDTQYF
TRBV5-1	-	TRBJ2-7	-	TGCGCCAGCAGCTTGTCAGGCTACGAGCAGTACTTC	CASSLSGYEQYF
TRBV4-1	-	TRBJ2-2	-	TGCGCCAGCAGCTCCCGTGTTGGGGGCGGGAACACCGGGGAGCTGTTTTTT	CASSSRVGGGNTGELFF
TRBV5-4	-	TRBJ1-1	few	TGTGCCAGCAGCTTGCGGGGGGGCAGGAACACTGAAGCTTTCTTT	CASSLRGGRNTEAFF
TRBV18	-	TRBJ2-3	once	TGTGCCAGCTCACCAGGGTCCACAGATACGCAGTATTTT	CASSPGSTDTQYF
TRBV29-1	-	TRBJ1-1	-	TGCAGCGTTGGTTTCCTTACGAGCACTGAAGCTTTCTTT	CSVGFLTSTEAFF
TRBV5-4	-	TRBJ2-1	-	TGTGCCAGCAGCTCACAAAGTGGTTCCAATGAGCAGTTCTTC	CASSSQSGSNEQFF
TRBV5-4	-	TRBJ1-5	-	TGTGCCAGCAGCTTAGCAGGTGCCAATCAGCCCCAGCATTTT	CASSLAGANQPQHF
TRBV29-1	-	TRBJ2-7	-	TGCAGCGTTGAGGGGGCAGGGCGGTACGAGCAGTACTTC	CSVEGAGRYEQYF
TRBV2	TRBD2	TRBJ2-7	-	TGTGCCAGCAGGCCTGGACTAGCGGGGGCCGTCTACGAGCAGTACTTC	CASRPGLAGAVYEQYF
TRBV7-2	TRBD2	TRBJ2-1	-	TGTGCCAGCGGGACTAGCGGGAGAACTGAGCAGTTCTTC	CASGTSGRTEQFF